Following are 27 T cell receptor beta chains from one sample sequenced in a study of blood T cell repertoires in COVID-19. Assay: immunoSEQ multiplex PCR; the TCRdb copy retains only in-frame clones and omits some. The table includes more than 90,000 clones, less than 85% detected once. Source material: peripheral blood. The origin of the receptors is a man aged 45-65 years with acute or convalescent COVID-19.

The gene calls are TRBV2 and TRBJ1-6; D possibly corresponds to TRBD1 (6 bases). The CDR3 runs 15 residues. CDR1 and CDR2 (germline): SNHLY, FYNNEI. Deletions cut 7 bases from V and 8 bases from J, with 18 bases between. DNA for the CDR3: TGTGCCAGCACTCCACAGGGAGTGAGTGATTCACCCCTCCACTTT. As protein: CASTPQGVSDSPLHF.

This chain uses TRBV30 with TRBJ2-3; D perhaps matches TRBD2 (6 bases). The V end was cut by 4 bases, the J end by 5 bases, with 16 bases between. This CDR3 contains 14 residues. Germline V gene data show CDR1 as GTSNPN and CDR2 as SVGIG (reference sequence). Here the CDR3 DNA reads TGTGCCTGGACCTTTAGCGGTGGCGGAGATACGCAGTATTTT. This codes for CAWTFSGGGDTQYF.

This clone was seen a few times. The chain uses TRBV30 and TRBJ1-4; D not certain. Trimming shortened V by 5 bases and J by 5 bases, and 12 bases separated the two germline ends. The V gene's germline CDR1 is GTSNPN and CDR2 SVGIG (reference sequence). CDR3 length equals 13 residues. CDR3 region: CAWAGVGNEKLFF. In DNA form, the CDR3 reads TGTGCCTGGGCCGGGGTCGGAAATGAAAAACTGTTTTTT.

The chain combines TRBV27 with TRBJ1-1; 7 nucleotides align to TRBD1. The V segment lost 2 bases and the J segment 0 bases; nucleotides outside the gene matches: 12. Germline CDR1 is MNHEY and CDR2 is SMNVEV (reference sequence). This CDR3 contains 18 residues. CDR3 coding DNA: TGTGCCAGCAGTTTAATTGGAGGACAGGCCCTTGTGAACACTGAAGCTTTCTTT. Translation: CASSLIGGQALVNTEAFF.

This sequence joins TRBV7-2 and TRBJ1-6; no clear D. This CDR3 comprises 13 residues. Trimming stripped 2 bases from V and 10 bases from J, with 9 bases between. Per the germline V gene, CDR1 is SGHTA and CDR2 is FQGNSA. The CDR3 reads CASSLQAESPLHF. For the CDR3, the DNA is TGTGCCAGCAGCTTACAGGCTGAATCACCCCTCCACTTT.

This clone was seen just once. The rearrangement links TRBV7-3 to TRBJ1-1; D uncertain. V dropped 5 bases and J dropped 4 bases, with 14 bases sitting between them. The CDR3 is made up of 14 amino acids. Germline CDR1 SGHTA, CDR2 FQGTGA. DNA for the CDR3: TGTGCCAGCAGCCTAGGACGGGGATCCACTGAAGCTTTCTTT. Protein sequence: CASSLGRGSTEAFF.

The V call is TRBV7-9, the J call TRBJ2-7, with 11 bases fitting TRBD1. The CDR3 is 15 residues long. CDR1 is SEHNR and CDR2 is FQNEAQ in the germline V gene (reference sequence). Losses at the gene ends were 3 bases for V and 3 bases for J; bases not matched to a gene: 4. The CDR3 loop is CASSFSGTGGYEQYF. CDR3 coding DNA: TGTGCCAGCAGCTTTTCCGGGACAGGGGGCTACGAGCAGTACTTC. Full variable domain (missing parts from reference TRBV7-9 and TRBJ2-7): DTGVSQNPRHKITKRGQNVTFRCDPISEHNRLYWYRQTLGQGPEFLTYFQNEAQLEKSRLLSDRFSAERPKGSFSTLEIQRTEQGDSAMYLCASSFSGTGGYEQYFGPGTRLTVT.

The V call is TRBV6-2 or TRBV6-3, the J call TRBJ2-3; the D gene is possibly TRBD1 (5 bases). In germline, CDR1 is MNHEY, CDR2 SVGEGT. Trimming pared 5 bases from V and 3 bases from J, leaving 12 bases between. The CDR3 is 14 residues long. The CDR3 spells CASSAAGFTDTQYF. CDR3 in DNA: TGTGCCAGCAGTGCAGCAGGGTTTACAGATACGCAGTATTTT.

V and J are TRBV30 and TRBJ2-1, with 16 nucleotides matching TRBD2. CDR1 GTSNPN and CDR2 SVGIG come from the germline V gene (reference sequence). The CDR3 covers 15 residues. The J segment lost 7 bases and the V segment lost 5 bases, leaving 5 bases of the junction unmatched. As DNA, the CDR3 is TGTGCCTGGGGGACTAGCGGGAGGGCGGGTAATGAGCAGTTCTTC. Residues: CAWGTSGRAGNEQFF.

The chain carries TRBV2 and TRBJ2-7, with 11 positions matching TRBD2. The V gene's germline CDR1 is SNHLY and CDR2 FYNNEI. Unmatched junction bases numbered 4, after V lost 1 base and J lost 5 bases. The CDR3 sequence is 15 residues long. CDR3 residues: CASSEGLAGTNEQYF. CDR3 nucleotides: TGTGCCAGCAGTGAAGGACTAGCGGGGACGAACGAGCAGTACTTC.

This clone appeared a single time. Other DNA sequences in this sample translate to the same CDR3. The rearrangement uses TRBV4-1 and TRBJ1-1; 9 nucleotides align to TRBD1. This CDR3 spans 14 amino acids. The V gene end was trimmed by 3 bases and the J gene end by 4 bases; junction bases not matched to a gene: 3. Germline values: CDR1 MGHRA, CDR2 YSYEKL. The CDR3 DNA reads as TGCGCCAGCAGCCAGGGACAGGGAGGCACTGAAGCTTTCTTT. Translation: CASSQGQGGTEAFF.

The rearrangement links TRBV15 to TRBJ1-2; 7 nucleotides align to TRBD1. The germline CDR1 and CDR2 sequences are LNHNV and YYDKDF (reference sequence). The CDR3 extends over 15 amino acids. V lost 4 bases to trimming and J lost 3 bases; unmatched junction nucleotides: 8. The CDR3 sequence is CATSIFNRGHYGYTF. The CDR3, as DNA: TGTGCCACCAGCATTTTCAACAGGGGCCACTATGGCTACACCTTC. Full variable domain (missing parts from reference TRBV15 and TRBJ1-2): DAMVIQNPRYQVTQFGKPVTLSCSQTLNHNVMYWYQQKSSQAPKLLFHYYDKDFNNEADTPDNFQSRRPNTSFCFLDIRSPGLGDTAMYLCATSIFNRGHYGYTFGSGTRLTVV.

The CDR3 spells CASSQDTGWYEQYF. CDR3 nucleotides: TGTGCCAGCAGCCAAGACACAGGGTGGTACGAGCAGTACTTC. The V and J genes are TRBV3-1 (or the pseudogene TRBV3-2) and TRBJ2-7; tentative D call: TRBD1 (6 bases). CDR3 size: 14 residues. Germline V gene sequence: CDR1 LGHDT, CDR2 YNNKEL (reference sequence). V was trimmed by 0 bases and J by 4 bases, leaving 10 bases between them.

The chain joins TRBV19 to TRBJ1-1, with 7 bases aligning to TRBD1. The germline gives CDR1 LNHDA, CDR2 SQIVND (reference sequence). This CDR3 has 17 amino acids. The trim removed 6 bases at V and 1 base at J, leaving 14 bases unmatched. CDR3 loop: CASSGHRGRLTNTEAFF. As DNA, the CDR3 is TGTGCCAGTAGCGGCCACAGGGGACGACTGACGAACACTGAAGCTTTCTTT.

This clone was counted a single time. This rearrangement joins TRBV28 to TRBJ2-3, with 11 bases lining up with TRBD1. The CDR3 is 16 amino acids. V gave up 3 bases and J gave up 6 bases; unmatched junction bases: 8. Germline CDR1 MDHEN, CDR2 SYDVKM. CDR3 amino acids: CASSFEDRGLEDTQYF. The DNA of the CDR3 is TGTGCCAGCAGTTTCGAGGACAGGGGGCTGGAGGATACGCAGTATTTT.

The chain has TRBV5-1 and TRBJ1-5; the D gene is possibly TRBD1 (5 bases). CDR1 and CDR2 (germline): SGHRS, YFSETQ. The CDR3 is 16 residues long. The V end lost 4 bases, the J end lost 2 bases, and 16 bases lay between the germline ends. The CDR3 region has the DNA TGCGCCAGCAGCCCGGTGGGGGGATTGGGCAATCAGCCCCAGCATTTT. Protein product: CASSPVGGLGNQPQHF.

This chain connects TRBV2 to TRBJ1-5; a weak D match, TRBD1 (5 bases). The V and J ends lost 6 bases and 3 bases respectively, with 15 bases between them. CDR1 is SNHLY, CDR2 FYNNEI, per germline. The CDR3 sequence is 15 residues long. The CDR3 reads CASRAGSYNNQPQHF. In DNA form, the CDR3 reads TGTGCCAGCAGGGCAGGGTCTTATAACAATCAGCCCCAGCATTTT.

The J gene is TRBJ1-2, the V gene TRBV5-6; 11 bases are shared with TRBD1. This CDR3 region has 13 residues. The germline CDR1 and CDR2 sequences are SGHDT and YYEEEE. J was trimmed by 9 bases and V by 3 bases; bases with no gene match: 4. The CDR3, as DNA: TGTGCCAGCAGCTGGGGACAGGGGGAAAGCTACACCTTC. Translation: CASSWGQGESYTF. The complete variable domain, with remaining parts taken from reference TRBV5-6 and TRBJ1-2, reads DAGVTQSPTHLIKTRGQQVTLRCSPKSGHDTVSWYQQALGQGPQFIFQYYEEEERQRGNFPDRFSGHQFPNYSSELNVNALLLGDSALYLCASSWGQGESYTFGSGTRLTVV.

The chain recombines TRBV5-1 with TRBJ1-6; the match to TRBD1 covers 7 bases. The CDR3 spans 15 residues. V trimming: 4 bases; J trimming: 9 bases; junction bases outside the gene matches: 10. From germline, CDR1 is SGHRS and CDR2 YFSETQ. CDR3 in DNA: TGCGCCAGCAGCCCCCTCGACAGGGAAGGTTCACCCCTCCACTTT. Its protein is CASSPLDREGSPLHF.

The chain links TRBV19 to TRBJ2-7; the match to TRBD2 covers 8 bases. This CDR3 spans 15 amino acids. V trimming: 4 bases; J trimming: 0 bases; junction bases outside the gene matches: 5. Per the germline V gene, CDR1 is LNHDA and CDR2 is SQIVND (reference sequence). CDR3 bases: TGTGCCAGTAGTACTAGCGGGCAGAGCTCCTACGAGCAGTACTTC. It is translated as CASSTSGQSSYEQYF.

This clone was detected once. V usage is TRBV28 and J usage is TRBJ1-4; D is uncertain. CDR3 length: 15 residues. Deletions cut 4 bases from V and 2 bases from J, with 11 bases between. Germline CDR1 reads MDHEN; CDR2 reads SYDVKM. The CDR3 region is CASSSRLGTNEKLFF. The CDR3 DNA follows: TGTGCCAGCAGTTCACGACTTGGTACTAATGAAAAACTGTTTTTT.

The rearrangement uses TRBV5-4 and TRBJ1-2; 12 bases agree with TRBD1. This CDR3 has 16 amino acids. The germline gives CDR1 SGHNT, CDR2 YYREEE (reference sequence). J was trimmed by 6 bases and V by 4 bases; bases with no gene match: 10. The CDR3 DNA reads TGTGCCAGCAGCAACCGGGACAGGGGGCGCTTGGATGGCTACACCTTC. Encoded protein: CASSNRDRGRLDGYTF.

The rearrangement links TRBV15 to TRBJ1-3; tentative D call: TRBD1 (5 bases). Trimming shortened V by 0 bases and J by 0 bases, and 12 bases separated the two germline ends. This CDR3 has 17 residues. CDR1 is LNHNV and CDR2 is YYDKDF in the germline V gene (reference sequence). The CDR3 here is CATSRDIQGYSGNTIYF. The CDR3 DNA sequence: TGTGCCACCAGCAGAGATATCCAGGGATACTCTGGAAACACCATATATTTT.

The V call is TRBV5-6, the J call TRBJ2-7; TRBD1 agrees at 7 bases. The CDR3 covers 16 residues. J lost 0 bases, V lost 7 bases, and 13 bases had no gene match. Germline V gives CDR1 SGHDT, CDR2 YYEEEE. For the CDR3, the DNA is TGTGCCAGCTATGAAACCGGGACAGAAAGCTCCTACGAGCAGTACTTC. Translated, it gives CASYETGTESSYEQYF.

This clone was seen a handful of times. This rearrangement joins TRBV7-3 to TRBJ1-2, with TRBD1 identical over 7 bases. There are 13 residues in the CDR3. V shed 5 bases and J 6 bases; nucleotides not matched to a gene: 6. Germline assignment: CDR1 SGHTA and CDR2 FQGTGA. The DNA for the CDR3 is TGTGCCAGCAGCCCGACAGGGAACAATGGCTACACCTTC. This encodes CASSPTGNNGYTF.

This clone was observed many times. This sequence joins TRBV18 and TRBJ2-5, with 8 nucleotides matching TRBD1. The germline CDR1 and CDR2 sequences are KGHSH and LQKENI. The V segment lost 4 bases and the J segment 0 bases; nucleotides outside the gene matches: 4. The CDR3 runs to 15 residues. The DNA of the CDR3 is TGTGCCAGCTCACGATCGACAGGGGACCAAGAGACCCAGTACTTC. Amino acids: CASSRSTGDQETQYF.

The rearrangement links TRBV18 to TRBJ1-5; no definite D call. V lost 1 base, J lost 4 bases, and 11 bases lay in between. The CDR3 spans 15 residues. The germline V gene encodes CDR1 KGHSH and CDR2 LQKENI. CDR3 amino acids: CASSPRGDHNQPQHF. The CDR3, as DNA: TGTGCCAGCTCACCACGTGGAGACCATAATCAGCCCCAGCATTTT.